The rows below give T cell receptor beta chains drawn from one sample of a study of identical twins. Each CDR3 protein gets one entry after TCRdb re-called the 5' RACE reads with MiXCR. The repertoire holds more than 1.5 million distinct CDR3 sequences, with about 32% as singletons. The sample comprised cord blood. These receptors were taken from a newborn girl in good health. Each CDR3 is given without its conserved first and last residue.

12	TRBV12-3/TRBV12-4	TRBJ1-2	ASSLGQLDYGYT
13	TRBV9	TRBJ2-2	ASSVGSAVAGELF
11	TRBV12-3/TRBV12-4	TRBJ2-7	ASSFGQAGEQY
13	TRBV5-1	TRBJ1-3	ASSLEDRAGNTIY
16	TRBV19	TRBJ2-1	ASSRTSGGKSSYNEQF
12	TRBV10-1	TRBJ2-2	ASRQGRSTGELF
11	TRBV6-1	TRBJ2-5	ASSEAAKETQY
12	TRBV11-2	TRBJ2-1	ASSFKALESEQF
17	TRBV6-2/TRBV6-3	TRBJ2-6	ASSVQIYRISSGANVLT
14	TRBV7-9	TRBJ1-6	ASSFYRGVYNSPLH
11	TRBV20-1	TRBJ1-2	SARDRQAGGYT
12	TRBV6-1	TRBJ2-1	ASNQAGGVNEQF
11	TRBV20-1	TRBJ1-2	SVGQGVNYGYT
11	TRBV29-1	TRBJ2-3	SVELGVIDTQY
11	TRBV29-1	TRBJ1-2	SVAIVEGSGYT
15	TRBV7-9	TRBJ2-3	ASSFTSGTPGGHTQY
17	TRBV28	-	ASSFPGTDIFKITYEQY
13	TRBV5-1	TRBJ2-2	ASSPGLAGAGELF
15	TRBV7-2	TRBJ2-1	ASSLLVTRDRMPEQF
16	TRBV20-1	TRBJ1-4	SARIPWARGSTNEKLF
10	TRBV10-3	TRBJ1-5	AISEARQPQH
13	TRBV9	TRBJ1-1	ASSAGGGVNTEAF
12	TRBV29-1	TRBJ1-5	SVVGDGPNQPQH
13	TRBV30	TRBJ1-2	AWSVRPDTAYGYT
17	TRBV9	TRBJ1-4	ASSYRLGQGARSGEKLF
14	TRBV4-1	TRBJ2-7	ASSGRTGGKGYEQY
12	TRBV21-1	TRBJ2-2	ASRLQGAGGELF
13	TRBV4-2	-	ASSQGIARRETQY
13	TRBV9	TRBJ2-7	ASSARLAGWYEQY
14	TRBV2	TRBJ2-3	ASSRGLKGSTDTQY
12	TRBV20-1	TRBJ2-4	SACCGGEENIQY
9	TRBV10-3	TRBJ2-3	AIRILHTQY
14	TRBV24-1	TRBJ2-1	ATSDSGLAPRVEQF
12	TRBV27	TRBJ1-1	ASSLYGGRTEAF
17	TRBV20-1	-	SARLLDRTSGRYPYEQY
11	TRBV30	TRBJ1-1	AWVGQQNTEAF
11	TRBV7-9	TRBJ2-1	ASGIAGYNEQF
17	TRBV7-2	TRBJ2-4	ASSAHVASGVLAKNIQY